The rows below give T cell receptor beta chains drawn from one sample of a study of Tregs in tolerant kidney transplant recipients. Clones were sequenced by immunoSEQ multiplex PCR, and TCRdb holds only the in-frame ones, with some missing. The data show about 87,000 clones, 90% to 95% seen once. Sequenced material: CD4+ T cells from blood, taken before the transplant. All receptors derive from a human donor who received a combined kidney and bone marrow transplant. CDR3s include the opening cysteine and the closing phenylalanine or tryptophan. D genes are given only for firm matches. Only some rows state a clone size, as once, few, many or a class for expanded clones.

-,14,TRBJ1-6,TRBV11-2,TRBD1,TGTGCCAGCAGCCCCCGCCGGGACAGCGCACCCCTCCACTTT,CASSPRRDSAPLHF
-,15,TRBJ2-1,TRBV9,TRBD2,TGTGCCAGCAGCGTAGTAACCGGGGGGGCCTATGAGCAGTTCTTC,CASSVVTGGAYEQFF
-,17,TRBJ2-2,TRBV7-3,TRBD2,TGTGCCAGCAGCTCCCGGGACTACCCGGGGGGAGACGGGGAGCTGTTTTTT,CASSSRDYPGGDGELFF
-,16,TRBJ2-2,TRBV9,TRBD1,TGTGCCAGCAGCGTCGGGGGACAGGGGTACACCGGGGAGCTGTTTTTT,CASSVGGQGYTGELFF
-,17,TRBJ1-2,TRBV2,TRBD1,TGTGCCAGCAGTTCCGGGACAGGGTTTTTGCCTAACTATGGCTACACCTTC,CASSSGTGFLPNYGYTF
-,15,TRBJ1-1,TRBV6-5,-,TGTGCCAGCAGTTCACCACCCAGATCGAACACTGAAGCTTTCTTT,CASSSPPRSNTEAFF
-,14,TRBJ2-5,TRBV5-4,-,TGTGCCAGCAGCTTCTTACAGAGTTCAGAGACCCAGTACTTC,CASSFLQSSETQYF
-,13,TRBJ1-2,TRBV18,-,TGTGCCAGCTCACCAAGGGACTTAGATGGCTACACCTTC,CASSPRDLDGYTF
-,17,TRBJ2-2,TRBV5-6,TRBD2,TGTGCCAGCAGTCCTAGCGGGACCTACCCGAACACCGGGGAGCTGTTTTTT,CASSPSGTYPNTGELFF
-,16,TRBJ2-5,TRBV7-7,TRBD2,TGTGCCAGCAGCCCCCTGACTAGCGGGGCGAGGGAGACCCAGTACTTC,CASSPLTSGARETQYF
once,17,TRBJ1-6,TRBV5-1,TRBD1,TGCGCCAGCAGCTTGGCGGGACAGGGCTCCTATAATTCACCCCTCCACTTT,CASSLAGQGSYNSPLHF
-,13,TRBJ1-1,TRBV7-3,-,TGTGCCAGCAGCTCACGGGGAGGCACTGAAGCTTTCTTT,CASSSRGGTEAFF
-,16,TRBJ2-3,TRBV7-2,TRBD2,TGTGCCAGCAGCCGGAAAGCGGGGCTCACCACAGATACGCAGTATTTT,CASSRKAGLTTDTQYF
-,16,TRBJ2-7,TRBV9,TRBD1,TGTGCCAGCAGCGTAGGGCCCGTGGGACAGGGGTACGAGCAGTACTTC,CASSVGPVGQGYEQYF
-,15,TRBJ2-2,TRBV5-1,-,TGCGCCAGCAGCTTGTTACAGCAGAACACCGGGGAGCTGTTTTTT,CASSLLQQNTGELFF
-,15,TRBJ2-4,TRBV7-3,-,TGTGCCAGCAGCTTACAACCAGGGCCCAAAAACATTCAGTACTTC,CASSLQPGPKNIQYF
-,17,TRBJ1-6,TRBV7-2,-,TGTGCCAGCAGCGCCTCCGGGGAGAGGTCCTATAATTCACCCCTCCACTTT,CASSASGERSYNSPLHF
-,11,TRBJ2-5,TRBV30,-,TGTGCCTGGAGTGCACAAGAGACCCAGTACTTC,CAWSAQETQYF
-,15,TRBJ2-7,TRBV18,TRBD1,TGTGCCAGCTCACTTAGTCGGACAGGGTTAAACGAGCAGTACTTC,CASSLSRTGLNEQYF
-,14,TRBJ1-2,TRBV29-1,TRBD1,TGCAGCGCTGAGAGGGACAGGGGGTTAGGTGGCTACACCTTC,CSAERDRGLGGYTF
once,16,TRBJ2-2,TRBV7-9,-,TGTGCCAGCAGCCTGATTAGCAGGGAGAACACCGGGGAGCTGTTTTTT,CASSLISRENTGELFF
-,16,TRBJ2-6,TRBV11-3,-,TGTGCCAGCAGCACACCTACAGGGCCTGGGGCCAACGTCCTGACTTTC,CASSTPTGPGANVLTF
-,16,TRBJ2-2,TRBV9,-,TGTGCCAGCAGCCCCGTTAGGGGGGGGAACACCGGGGAGCTGTTTTTT,CASSPVRGGNTGELFF
-,14,TRBJ1-1,TRBV5-1,-,TGCGCCAGCACAGTAACGGGGGGGAACACTGAAGCTTTCTTT,CASTVTGGNTEAFF
-,14,TRBJ2-4,TRBV7-2,TRBD1,TGTGCCAGCAGCCTTGACAGGGTCAAAAACATTCAGTACTTC,CASSLDRVKNIQYF
-,12,TRBJ2-1,TRBV5-1,-,TGCGCCAGCAGCGATCAGGGAAATGAGCAGTTCTTC,CASSDQGNEQFF
-,15,TRBJ1-2,TRBV25-1,-,TGTGCCAGCAGTGAGCCGGGAGGCAGTTTCTATGGCTACACCTTC,CASSEPGGSFYGYTF
-,15,TRBJ1-2,TRBV28,-,TGTGCCAGCAGTTTGTCCGGGACACTTAACTATGGCTACACCTTC,CASSLSGTLNYGYTF
-,15,TRBJ1-2,TRBV6-4,TRBD1,TGTGCCAGCAGGCCCACAGGGGCCTCCAGTTATGGCTACACCTTC,CASRPTGASSYGYTF
-,17,TRBJ2-2,TRBV9,-,TGTGCCAGCAGCGTAGCTTCAGGAGGGCCCTCCACCGGGGAGCTGTTTTTT,CASSVASGGPSTGELFF
-,13,TRBJ1-2,TRBV27,-,TGTGCCAGCAGTTTAGACAGAGACTATGGCTACACCTTC,CASSLDRDYGYTF
-,15,TRBJ2-3,TRBV11-3,TRBD1,TGTGCCAGCAGCCCACAGGGGTACCACACAGATACGCAGTATTTT,CASSPQGYHTDTQYF
-,15,TRBJ1-1,TRBV9,TRBD1,TGTGCCAGCAGCGCGAGGACAGGGGTGAGAACTGAAGCTTTCTTT,CASSARTGVRTEAFF
-,15,TRBJ2-5,TRBV14,TRBD2,TGTGCCAGCAGCCCACTTAGCGGGAGAGGGGAGACCCAGTACTTC,CASSPLSGRGETQYF
-,18,TRBJ1-4,TRBV10-3,-,TGTGCCATCAGTGAGTCCCTTATTCACGATAGAAGAAATGAAAAACTGTTTTTT,CAISESLIHDRRNEKLFF
-,15,TRBJ2-1,TRBV4-3,TRBD2,TGCGCCAGCGCTACTAGCGCGACGACCTACAATGAGCAGTTCTTC,CASATSATTYNEQFF
-,12,TRBJ2-3,TRBV2,TRBD2,TGTGCCAGCAGTGCTCTAGCGGGGGGGCAGTATTTT,CASSALAGGQYF
once,16,TRBJ1-5,TRBV30,TRBD1,TGTGCCTGGAGCGCGGACAGGGGAGGTAGCAATCAGCCCCAGCATTTT,CAWSADRGGSNQPQHF
-,18,TRBJ1-3,TRBV11-2,-,TGTGCCAGCAGCTTACCCAAGAGACAGGTTCTCTCTGGAAACACCATATATTTT,CASSLPKRQVLSGNTIYF
-,14,TRBJ1-5,TRBV6-5,-,TGTGCCAGCAGTGGAGGGTATAGCAATCAGCCCCAGCATTTT,CASSGGYSNQPQHF
-,13,TRBJ1-2,TRBV7-2,TRBD1,TGTGCCAGCAGCTTAACAGGGGAAGGTGGCTACACCTTC,CASSLTGEGGYTF
-,16,TRBJ2-7,TRBV18,TRBD1,TGTGCCAGCTCACCACCGGGTTCAGGGGGAGCATACGAGCAGTACTTC,CASSPPGSGGAYEQYF
-,15,TRBJ2-2,TRBV5-4,TRBD2,TGTGCCAGCAGTAGTAGCGGGGCGAACACCGGGGAGCTGTTTTTT,CASSSSGANTGELFF
-,14,TRBJ1-3,TRBV11-2,TRBD1,TGTGCCAGCAGCGACCGGGACAGTGGAAACACCATATATTTT,CASSDRDSGNTIYF
-,14,TRBJ2-5,TRBV9,TRBD2,TGTGCCAGCAGCCCCTTAGCGGGGTCGAAGACCCAGTACTTC,CASSPLAGSKTQYF
-,13,TRBJ2-3,TRBV5-1,-,TGCGCCAGCAGTCAAACGGTATCAGATACGCAGTATTTT,CASSQTVSDTQYF
few,16,TRBJ1-4,TRBV19,-,TGTGCCAGTAGTATCCCCCGACAGGCAACTAATGAAAAACTGTTTTTT,CASSIPRQATNEKLFF
-,15,TRBJ2-1,TRBV7-3,TRBD1,TGTGCCAGCAGACATACGCCGGGACAGGACAATGAGCAGTTCTTC,CASRHTPGQDNEQFF
-,15,TRBJ2-1,TRBV5-4,TRBD2,TGTGCCAGCAGCTTGGGAGCGGGAGACTACAATGAGCAGTTCTTC,CASSLGAGDYNEQFF
few,13,TRBJ1-2,TRBV30,-,TGTGCCTGGAGTTCGAGGGAACCCTATGGCTACACCTTC,CAWSSREPYGYTF
-,14,TRBJ1-2,TRBV27,-,TGTGCCAGCAGTTTTCGACAGACGAACTATGGCTACACCTTC,CASSFRQTNYGYTF
-,18,TRBJ2-2,TRBV4-2,TRBD2,TGTGCCAGCAGCCAGATGACTAGCGGGGGGCGAAACACCGGGGAGCTGTTTTTT,CASSQMTSGGRNTGELFF
-,15,TRBJ1-3,TRBV7-2,TRBD1,TGTGCCAGCAGCTCGACAGGGACCTCTGGAAACACCATATATTTT,CASSSTGTSGNTIYF